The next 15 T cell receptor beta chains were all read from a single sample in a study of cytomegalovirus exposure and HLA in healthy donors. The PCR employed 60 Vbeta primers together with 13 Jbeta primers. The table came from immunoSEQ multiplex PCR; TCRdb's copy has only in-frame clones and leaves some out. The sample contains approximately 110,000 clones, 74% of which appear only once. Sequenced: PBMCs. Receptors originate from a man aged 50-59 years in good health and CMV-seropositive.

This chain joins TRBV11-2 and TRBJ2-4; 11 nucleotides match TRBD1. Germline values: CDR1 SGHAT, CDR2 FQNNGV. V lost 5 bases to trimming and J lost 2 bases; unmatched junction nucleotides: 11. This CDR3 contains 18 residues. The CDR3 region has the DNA TGTGCCAGCAGCAAAACATGGACAGGGGGCGAGACCAAAAACATTCAGTACTTC. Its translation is CASSKTWTGGETKNIQYF.

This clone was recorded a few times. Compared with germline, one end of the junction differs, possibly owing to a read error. The CDR3 reads CSSSGLMASYEQYF. Here the CDR3 DNA reads TGTTCCAGCAGCGGGCTGATGGCCTCCTACGAGCAGTACTTC. The chain links TRBV7-9 to TRBJ2-7; TRBD2 might be the D (6 bases). The CDR3 length is 14 residues. Germline V CDR1 and CDR2: SEHNR, FQNEAQ (reference sequence).

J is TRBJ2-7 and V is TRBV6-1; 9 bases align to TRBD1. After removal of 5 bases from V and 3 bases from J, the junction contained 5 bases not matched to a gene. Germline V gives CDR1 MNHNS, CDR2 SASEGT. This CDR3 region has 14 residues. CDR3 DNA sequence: TGTGCCAGCAGTATGGACAGGGGAGGCTACGAGCAGTACTTC. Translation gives CASSMDRGGYEQYF.

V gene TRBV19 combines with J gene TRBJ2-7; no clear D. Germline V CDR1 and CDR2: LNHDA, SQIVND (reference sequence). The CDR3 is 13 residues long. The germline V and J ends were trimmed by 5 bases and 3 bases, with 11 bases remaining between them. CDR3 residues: CASSFSTLYEQYF. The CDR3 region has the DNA TGTGCCAGTAGTTTTTCTACCCTCTACGAGCAGTACTTC. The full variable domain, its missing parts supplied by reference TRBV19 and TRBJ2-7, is DGGITQSPKYLFRKEGQNVTLSCEQNLNHDAMYWYRQDPGQGLRLIYYSQIVNDFQKGDIAEGYSVSREKKESFPLTVTSAQKNPTAFYLCASSFSTLYEQYFGPGTRLTVT.

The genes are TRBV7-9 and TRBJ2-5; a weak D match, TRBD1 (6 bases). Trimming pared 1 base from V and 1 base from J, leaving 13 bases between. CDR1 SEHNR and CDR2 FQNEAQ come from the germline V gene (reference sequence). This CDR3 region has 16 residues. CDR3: CASSLGGTWVQETQYF. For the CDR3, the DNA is TGTGCCAGCAGCTTAGGTGGGACATGGGTCCAAGAGACCCAGTACTTC.

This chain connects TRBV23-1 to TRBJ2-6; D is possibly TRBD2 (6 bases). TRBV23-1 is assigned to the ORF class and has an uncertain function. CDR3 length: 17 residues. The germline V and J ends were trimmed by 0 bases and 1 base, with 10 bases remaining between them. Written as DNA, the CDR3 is TGCGCCAGCAGTCAATCAGGAGGGAAGTCTGGGGCCAACGTCCTGACTTTC. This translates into CASSQSGGKSGANVLTF.

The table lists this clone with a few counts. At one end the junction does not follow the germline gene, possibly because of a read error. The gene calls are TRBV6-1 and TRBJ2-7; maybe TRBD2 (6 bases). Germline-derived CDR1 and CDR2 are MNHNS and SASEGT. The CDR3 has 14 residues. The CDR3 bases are TGTGCCAGCATCACGAGCGGATATGTTGGCGGGGAGGACTTC. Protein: CASITSGYVGGEDF.

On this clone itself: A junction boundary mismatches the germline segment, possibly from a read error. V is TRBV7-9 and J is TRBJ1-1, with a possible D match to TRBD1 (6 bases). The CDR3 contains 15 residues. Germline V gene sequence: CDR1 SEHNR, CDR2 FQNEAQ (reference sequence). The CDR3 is CSSSLSLDSTTEAFF. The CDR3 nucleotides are TGTTCCAGCAGCTTGTCGTTGGACAGCACCACTGAAGCTTTCTTT.

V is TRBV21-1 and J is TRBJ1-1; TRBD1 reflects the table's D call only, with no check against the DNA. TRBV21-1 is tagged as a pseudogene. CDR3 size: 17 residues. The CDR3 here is CASSRRRRGREDTEAFF. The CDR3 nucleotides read TGTGCCAGCAGCAGACGAAGAAGGGGGCGAGAGGACACTGAAGCTTTCTTT.

The CDR3 DNA reads TGCGCCAGCAGCTTGAGCAAGCGGGAGAATGAGCAGTTCTTC. Translated, it gives CASSLSKRENEQFF. V gene TRBV5-1 combines with J gene TRBJ2-1; 8 bases agree with TRBD2. Germline loops: CDR1 SGHRS, CDR2 YFSETQ. Unmatched junction bases numbered 4, after V lost 1 base and J lost 7 bases. The CDR3 spans 14 residues.

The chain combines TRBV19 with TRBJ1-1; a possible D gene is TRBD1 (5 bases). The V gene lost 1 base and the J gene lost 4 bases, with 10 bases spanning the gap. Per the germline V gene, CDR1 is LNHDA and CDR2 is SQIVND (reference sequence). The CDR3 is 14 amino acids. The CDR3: CASSIGAGRTEAFF. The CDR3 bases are TGTGCCAGTAGTATAGGCGCAGGGCGCACTGAAGCTTTCTTT. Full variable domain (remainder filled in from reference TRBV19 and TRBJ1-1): DGGITQSPKYLFRKEGQNVTLSCEQNLNHDAMYWYRQDPGQGLRLIYYSQIVNDFQKGDIAEGYSVSREKKESFPLTVTSAQKNPTAFYLCASSIGAGRTEAFFGQGTRLTVV.

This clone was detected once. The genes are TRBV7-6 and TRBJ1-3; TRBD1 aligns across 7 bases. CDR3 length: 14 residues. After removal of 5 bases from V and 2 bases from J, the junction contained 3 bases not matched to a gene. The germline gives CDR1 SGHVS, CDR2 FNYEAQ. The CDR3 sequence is CASSEDRAGNTIYF. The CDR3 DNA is TGTGCCAGCAGCGAAGACAGGGCTGGAAACACCATATATTTT.

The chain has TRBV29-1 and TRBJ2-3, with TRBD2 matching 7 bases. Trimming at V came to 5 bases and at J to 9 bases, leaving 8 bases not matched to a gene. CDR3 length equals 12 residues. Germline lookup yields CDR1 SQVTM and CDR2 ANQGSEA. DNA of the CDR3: TGCAGCGTTCCCACTGACGGGGGGACGCAGTATTTT. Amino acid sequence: CSVPTDGGTQYF.

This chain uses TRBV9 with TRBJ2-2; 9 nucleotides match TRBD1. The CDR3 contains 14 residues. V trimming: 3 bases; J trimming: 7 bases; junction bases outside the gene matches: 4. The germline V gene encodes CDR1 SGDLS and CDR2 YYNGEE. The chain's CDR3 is CASSADRGGGELFF. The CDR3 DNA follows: TGTGCCAGCAGCGCCGACAGGGGGGGCGGGGAGCTGTTTTTT.

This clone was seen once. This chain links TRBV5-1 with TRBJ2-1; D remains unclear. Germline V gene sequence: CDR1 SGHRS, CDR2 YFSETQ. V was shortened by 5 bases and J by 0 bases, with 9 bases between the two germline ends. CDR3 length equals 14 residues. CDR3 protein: CASREWSSYNEQFF. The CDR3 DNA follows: TGCGCCAGCAGGGAGTGGTCCTCCTACAATGAGCAGTTCTTC.